Presented here are 2 T cell receptor beta chains from one specimen sequenced in a study of Ad26.COV2.S vaccination and SARS-CoV-2 variants. Measured with immunoSEQ multiplex PCR; TCRdb has only the in-frame clones, and not every one. Here the sample spans over 90,000 clones, less than 85% being singletons. The sequenced sample was peripheral blood, obtained after recovery from COVID-19. These receptors were collected from a human donor who had recovered from COVID-19.

The chain has TRBV7-2 and TRBJ2-1; no clear D gene. V was cut by 1 base and J by 0 bases, with 1 base left in between. Germline CDR1 and CDR2: SGHTA and FQGNSA. The CDR3 loop spans 13 amino acids. This CDR3 is CASSLGSYNEQFF. As DNA, the CDR3 is TGTGCCAGCAGCTTAGGCTCCTACAATGAGCAGTTCTTC. Filled out from reference TRBV7-2 and TRBJ2-1, the complete variable domain reads GAGVSQSPSNKVTEKGKDVELRCDPISGHTALYWYRQSLGQGLEFLIYFQGNSAPDKSGLPSDRFSAERTGGSVSTLTIQRTQQEDSAVYLCASSLGSYNEQFFGPGTRLTVL.

The sample holds one count of this clone. V usage is TRBV15 and J usage is TRBJ1-5; perhaps TRBD1 as D (5 bases). Germline CDR1 and CDR2: LNHNV and YYDKDF (reference sequence). The ends were cut back, 1 base at V and 4 bases at J, with 14 bases in the middle. This CDR3 is 16 amino acids long. CDR3 in DNA: TGTGCCACCAGCAGAGCTATGGCAGGGACTAATCAGCCCCAGCATTTT. It specifies CATSRAMAGTNQPQHF.